Sequencing of this T cell receptor beta chain was carried out in a study of CD8+ T cells in alopecia areata. Study-level findings and limits: Normal scalp showed lower clonality than lesional scalp, especially alopecia totalis/universalis.

For this clone: Its antigen is undetermined.

As part of sample collection, lesional scalp punch biopsies and peripheral blood were taken from alopecia areata patients. The authors extracted RNA and reverse transcribed it into cDNA as the sequencing template. Here immunoSEQ multiplex PCR was the method, and the copy in TCRdb shows in-frame clones only, minus some. The sample consists of 98,000 or so clones, roughly 55% of them appearing once. This receptor was taken from a human donor with alopecia areata. Sequencing was done on a sample of NKG2D-low CD8+ T cells sorted from blood.

CDR3 amino acids: CASSQGLAGYNEQFF. The CDR3 DNA sequence: TGTGCCAGCAGCCAAGGACTAGCGGGGTACAATGAGCAGTTCTTC. The chain links TRBV14 to TRBJ2-1; 11 bases are shared with TRBD2. There are 15 residues in the CDR3. J was trimmed by 4 bases and V by 1 base; bases with no gene match: 0. Germline assignment: CDR1 SGHDN and CDR2 FVKESK.